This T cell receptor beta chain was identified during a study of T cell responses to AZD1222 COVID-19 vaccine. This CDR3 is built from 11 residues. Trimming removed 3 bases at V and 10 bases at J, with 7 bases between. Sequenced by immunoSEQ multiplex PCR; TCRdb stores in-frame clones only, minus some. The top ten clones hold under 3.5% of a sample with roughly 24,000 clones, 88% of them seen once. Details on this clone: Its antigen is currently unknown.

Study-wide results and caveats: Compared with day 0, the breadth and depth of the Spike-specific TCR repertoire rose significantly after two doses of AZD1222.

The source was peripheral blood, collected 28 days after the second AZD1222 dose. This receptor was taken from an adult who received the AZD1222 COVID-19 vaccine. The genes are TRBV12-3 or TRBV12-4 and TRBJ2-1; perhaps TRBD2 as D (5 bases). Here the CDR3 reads CASSFPGEQFF. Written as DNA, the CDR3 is TGTGCCAGCAGTTTCCCGGGAGAGCAGTTCTTC.